The 5 T cell receptor beta chains reported below all come from one sample, sequenced in a study of T cells in women clearing cervical HPV infection. The repertoire was sequenced with immunoSEQ multiplex PCR; TCRdb's copy has only in-frame clones and lacks some. The sample yields about 23,000 clones, of which the top ten take up approximately 25%. Sequencing used blood buffy coat. The receptors shown here come from a woman between 18 and 70 years old with a cervical HPV16 infection that either progressed to CIN3+ or cleared (not recorded which).

Turning to this clone: Coverage ceases 3 residues before the CDR3 finishes, and the germline J gene fills in the end. The chain employs TRBV20-1 and TRBJ2-2, with 8 bases fitting TRBD2. The germline gives CDR1 DFQATT, CDR2 SNEGSKA (reference sequence). After removal of 3 bases from V and 8 bases from J, the junction contained 11 bases not matched to a gene. The CDR3 is 15 amino acids. This chain's CDR3 is CSASSAGGPSGELFF. Incomplete CDR3 DNA: TGCAGTGCTAGTTCCGCGGGAGGTCCCAGTGGGGAG.

Notes on this clone: The CDR3 end falls 3 residues outside the read, so it is completed with the germline J gene. The rearrangement joins TRBV5-1 to TRBJ2-1; 8 bases agree with TRBD1. This CDR3 has 15 residues. The trim removed 6 bases at V and 4 bases at J, leaving 9 bases unmatched. Germline CDR1 is SGHRS and CDR2 is YFSETQ. CDR3 in amino acids: CASNLGDRSYNEQFF. The covered CDR3 bases are TGCGCCAGCAATTTGGGGGACAGGAGTTACAATGAG.

In regard to this clone: The read falls 3 residues short of the CDR3 end, and the missing part is taken from the germline J gene. The chain has TRBV11-3 and TRBJ2-7, with D possibly being TRBD2 (6 bases). Germline CDR1 is SGHNT and CDR2 is YENEEA. V was cut by 1 base and J by 0 bases, with 7 bases left in between. The CDR3 totals 14 residues. CDR3 loop: CASSLVAASYEQYF. The part of the CDR3 DNA that was read is TGTGCCAGCAGCTTAGTAGCGGCCTCCTACGAG.

As to this clone: The read falls 3 residues short of the CDR3 end, and the missing part is taken from the germline J gene. The chain joins TRBV19 to TRBJ2-2; 7 nucleotides match TRBD1. This CDR3 has 15 residues. The germline gives CDR1 LNHDA, CDR2 SQIVND (reference sequence). The CDR3 DNA, read in part, is TGTGCCAGCCACCAGACAGGGAAGGTGTCTGAAAAG. Protein: CASHQTGKVSEK. Given in full, the CDR3 is CASHQTGKVSEKLFF.

Concerning this clone itself: The sequence runs out 3 residues before the end of the CDR3; the remainder is reconstructed from the germline J gene. This sequence joins TRBV29-1 and TRBJ2-3, with a weak D call TRBD2 (7 bases). The CDR3 is 20 residues long. Germline CDR1 is SQVTM and CDR2 is ANQGSEA. V was cut by 6 bases and J by 3 bases, with 34 bases left in between. Partial CDR3 DNA: TGCAGCGTCCGAGGGGGGGAGGGGGAAAACCTAATAAGTCCTACAGATACG. It is translated as CSVRGGEGENLISPTDT. The whole CDR3 sequence reads CSVRGGEGENLISPTDTQYF.